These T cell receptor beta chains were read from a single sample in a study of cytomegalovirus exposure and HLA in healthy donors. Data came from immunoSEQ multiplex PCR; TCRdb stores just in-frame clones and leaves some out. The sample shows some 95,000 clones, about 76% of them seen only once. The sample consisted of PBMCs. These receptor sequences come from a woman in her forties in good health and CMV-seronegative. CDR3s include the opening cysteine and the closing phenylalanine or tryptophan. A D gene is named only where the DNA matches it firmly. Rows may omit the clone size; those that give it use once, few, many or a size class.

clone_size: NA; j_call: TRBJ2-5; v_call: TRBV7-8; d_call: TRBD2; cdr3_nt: TGTGCCAGCAGCTTACTTATGCGGCTAGCGGGGGAAGAGACCCAGTACTTC; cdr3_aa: CASSLLMRLAGEETQYF
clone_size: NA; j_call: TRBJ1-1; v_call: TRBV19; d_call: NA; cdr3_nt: TGTGCCAGTAGTATGGGAGGGAACACTGAAGCTTTCTTT; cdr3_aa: CASSMGGNTEAFF
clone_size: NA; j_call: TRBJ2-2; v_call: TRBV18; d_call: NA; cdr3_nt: TGTGCCAGCTCACCAAGGAAGGGGGAGCCCGGGGAGCTGTTTTTT; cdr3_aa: CASSPRKGEPGELFF
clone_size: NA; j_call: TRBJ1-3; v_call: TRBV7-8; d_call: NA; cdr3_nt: TGTGCCAGCAGCCCAGGCACCGGGACATCTGGAAACACCATATATTTT; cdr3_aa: CASSPGTGTSGNTIYF
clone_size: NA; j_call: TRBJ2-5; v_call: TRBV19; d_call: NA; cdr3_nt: TGTGCCAGTAGTATAGTTAACAGGGAGGGGACCCAGTACTTC; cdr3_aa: CASSIVNREGTQYF
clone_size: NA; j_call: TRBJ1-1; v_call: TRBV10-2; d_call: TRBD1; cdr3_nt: TGCGCCAGCAGAGATCTGGGTTCCCCGGGACAGAAACATGAGAACACTGAAGCTTTCTTT; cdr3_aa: CASRDLGSPGQKHENTEAFF
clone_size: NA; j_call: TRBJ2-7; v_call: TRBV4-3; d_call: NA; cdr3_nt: TGCGCCAGCAGCCCAGGGGACTACGTTACGAACGAGCAGTACTTC; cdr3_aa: CASSPGDYVTNEQYF
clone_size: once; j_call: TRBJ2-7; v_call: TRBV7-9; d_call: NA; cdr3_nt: TGTGCCAGCAGCTTAGTGGGCGGGGACAGCCCCTCCTACGAGCAGTACTTC; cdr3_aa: CASSLVGGDSPSYEQYF
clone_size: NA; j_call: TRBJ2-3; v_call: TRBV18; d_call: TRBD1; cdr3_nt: TGTGCCAGCTCACCCCCTCGACAGGGGGCTTTTTATACGCAGTATTTT; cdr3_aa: CASSPPRQGAFYTQYF
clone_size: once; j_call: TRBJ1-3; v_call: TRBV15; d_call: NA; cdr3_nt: TGTGCCACCAGCAGTCAAACAGGGAGGGCTGGAAACACCATATATTTT; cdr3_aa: CATSSQTGRAGNTIYF
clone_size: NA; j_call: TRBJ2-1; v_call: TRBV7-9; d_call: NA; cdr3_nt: TGTGCCAGCAGCTTTTATCAGGGGACGGACTACAATGAGCAGTTCTTC; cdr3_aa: CASSFYQGTDYNEQFF